Below, 15 T cell receptor beta chains from the same sample are listed, as sequenced in a study of vaccination effects on CD4 cells after COVID-19 (dated by TCRdb to 2022 to 2024). The library was produced with the immunoSEQ multiplex PCR assay. TCRdb took over this immuneACCESS table, retaining in-frame rearrangements with V and J assigned. Such tables are incomplete; in checked studies, under half of the missing clones stem from an unresolved V gene, and the remainder is unexplained. The sample contains approximately 50,000 clones, 76% of them found a single time. The ten largest clonotypes hold about 10% of the sample. No antigens are known for them. After around 11 days of culture, CD4+ T cells were isolated with the EasySep CD4+ T cell isolation kit. The specimen comprised CD4+ T cells from PBMCs cultured without peptide, sampled before COVID-19 vaccination. Receptor source: a human donor who had a prior SARS-CoV-2 infection.

V gene TRBV2 combines with J gene TRBJ1-4, with D maybe TRBD1 (6 bases). Germline V lookup: CDR1 SNHLY, CDR2 FYNNEI. Trimming pared 6 bases from V and 8 bases from J, leaving 16 bases between. The CDR3 contains 14 residues. The chain's CDR3 is CASRRTRGGEKLFF. Here the CDR3 DNA reads TGTGCCAGCAGGAGGACCAGGGGAGGAGAAAAACTGTTTTTT.

The CDR3 region has the DNA TGTGCCAGCAGCCGGGGGCCAGTTTACACTGAAGCTTTCTTT. It yields the protein CASSRGPVYTEAFF. The chain uses TRBV11-2 and TRBJ1-1; TRBD1 might be the D (6 bases). The V and J ends lost 5 bases and 3 bases respectively, with 13 bases between them. Per the germline V gene, CDR1 is SGHAT and CDR2 is FQNNGV. This CDR3 contains 14 residues.

V gene TRBV30 combines with J gene TRBJ2-2; D uncertain. Trimming left V 0 bases short and J 8 bases short, with 13 bases between. Germline lookup yields CDR1 GTSNPN and CDR2 SVGIG (reference sequence). The CDR3 spans 14 residues. As DNA, the CDR3 is TGTGCCTGGAGTGTTCAGTTACGGATTGGGGAGCTGTTTTTT. As protein: CAWSVQLRIGELFF.

V and J are TRBV7-8 and TRBJ2-5; D possibly uses TRBD1 or TRBD2 (5 bases each). There are 14 residues in the CDR3. V lost 7 bases to trimming and J lost 2 bases, with 14 bases between them. Germline values: CDR1 SGHVS, CDR2 FQNEAQ. DNA of the CDR3: TGTGCCAGCAACCGGTTGGGGGAACAAGAGACCCAGTACTTC. This gives the protein CASNRLGEQETQYF.

The chain carries TRBV18 and TRBJ2-7, with 8 bases matching TRBD1. This CDR3 is built from 16 residues. CDR1 is KGHSH and CDR2 is LQKENI in the germline V gene. Trimming cost V 3 bases and J 3 bases; bases outside gene matches: 10. Written as DNA, the CDR3 is TGTGCCAGCTCACCGTACCCCGGGACAGGTGACTACGAGCAGTACTTC. Its translation is CASSPYPGTGDYEQYF.

This chain connects TRBV30 to TRBJ1-6, with no clear D. From germline, CDR1 is GTSNPN and CDR2 SVGIG (reference sequence). The V and J ends lost 2 bases and 10 bases respectively, with 12 bases between them. The CDR3 extends over 13 amino acids. Here the CDR3 reads CAWSLRDLSPLHF. CDR3 nucleotide sequence: TGTGCCTGGAGTTTGAGGGATCTGTCACCCCTCCACTTT. The full variable domain, completed using reference TRBV30 and TRBJ1-6, is SQTIHQWPATLVQPVGSPLSLECTVEGTSNPNLYWYRQAAGRGLQLLFYSVGIGQISSEVPQNLSASRPQDRQFILSSKKLLLSDSGFYLCAWSLRDLSPLHFGNGTRLTVT.

As for this clone: The sample carries other DNA sequences with the same CDR3. The rearrangement uses TRBV5-1 and TRBJ2-7, with D possibly being TRBD1 (6 bases). The V gene lost 1 base and the J gene lost 5 bases, with 10 bases spanning the gap. Germline assignment: CDR1 SGHRS and CDR2 YFSETQ. The CDR3 spans 13 residues. The CDR3 reads CASSLTTGNEQYF. The DNA of the CDR3 is TGCGCCAGCAGCTTGACCACAGGGAACGAGCAGTACTTC.

This clone was seen once. The chain recombines TRBV30 with TRBJ1-1; 12 bases agree with TRBD1. The length of the CDR3 is 16 residues. Trimming at V came to 5 bases and at J to 0 bases, leaving 7 bases not matched to a gene. The germline V gene has CDR1 GTSNPN and CDR2 SVGIG (reference sequence). The CDR3 spells CAWSGTGGPMNTEAFF. CDR3 nucleotide sequence: TGTGCCTGGTCCGGGACAGGGGGCCCCATGAACACTGAAGCTTTCTTT.

The V and J genes are TRBV9 and TRBJ2-3, with D perhaps matching TRBD2 (7 bases). The V end lost 3 bases, the J end lost 1 base, and 18 bases lay between the germline ends. The CDR3 runs 17 residues. CDR1 is SGDLS, CDR2 YYNGEE, per germline. The CDR3 protein is CASSERGGAGGTDTQYF. Here the CDR3 DNA reads TGTGCCAGCAGCGAACGAGGGGGGGCAGGGGGCACAGATACGCAGTATTTT.

The V and J genes are TRBV4-1 and TRBJ2-1; D is undetermined. The CDR3 loop spans 14 amino acids. CDR1 is MGHRA and CDR2 is YSYEKL in the germline V gene. V lost 0 bases and J lost 8, with 11 bases in between. The CDR3 DNA reads as TGCGCCAGCAGCCAAGATCTGAGGCTCTATGAGCAGTTCTTC. The encoded protein is CASSQDLRLYEQFF.

The chain uses TRBV19 and TRBJ1-5, with 10 bases aligning to TRBD1. From germline, CDR1 is LNHDA and CDR2 SQIVND (reference sequence). CDR3 length: 16 amino acids. The J segment lost 6 bases and the V segment lost 4 bases, leaving 9 bases of the junction unmatched. The CDR3 protein is CASSTHRDRGRQPQHF. CDR3 sequence (DNA): TGTGCCAGTAGTACCCACCGGGACAGGGGACGTCAGCCCCAGCATTTT.

This sequence joins TRBV11-3 and TRBJ1-5; 7 bases are shared with TRBD1. V lost 1 base and J lost 0; bases outside the gene matches: 12. There are 19 residues in the CDR3. Germline V gene lookup returns CDR1 SGHNT and CDR2 YENEEA. The CDR3 nucleotides read TGTGCCAGCAGCTTAGTTGGGGGGGTGCGGGACAGTAGCAATCAGCCCCAGCATTTT. It yields the protein CASSLVGGVRDSSNQPQHF.

The rearrangement links TRBV18 to TRBJ2-5; TRBD2 agrees at 7 bases. The trim removed 3 bases at V and 3 bases at J, leaving 1 base unmatched. CDR3 length: 13 residues. CDR1 is KGHSH and CDR2 is LQKENI in the germline V gene. CDR3 amino acids: CASSPGLEETQYF. The CDR3 DNA follows: TGTGCCAGCTCACCCGGACTAGAAGAGACCCAGTACTTC. Filled out from reference TRBV18 and TRBJ2-5, the complete variable domain reads NAGVMQNPRHLVRRRGQEARLRCSPMKGHSHVYWYRQLPEEGLKFMVYLQKENIIDESGMPKERFSAEFPKEGPSILRIQQVVRGDSAAYFCASSPGLEETQYFGPGTRLLVL.

The chain couples TRBV7-8 to TRBJ2-3; TRBD2 agrees at 8 bases. With V trimmed by 7 bases and J by 5 bases, 8 bases remained unmatched. CDR3 length equals 14 residues. CDR1 is SGHVS and CDR2 is FQNEAQ in the germline V gene. The CDR3 DNA reads as TGTGCCAGCACCCCGGGACTAGGATTAGATACGCAGTATTTT. It yields the protein CASTPGLGLDTQYF.

This clone was seen a few times. The chain joins TRBV2 to TRBJ2-1; D might be TRBD2 (5 bases). This CDR3 is built from 15 residues. Germline CDR1 and CDR2: SNHLY and FYNNEI. The germline V and J ends were trimmed by 3 bases and 4 bases, with 13 bases remaining between them. CDR3 loop: CASSDIGTGYNEQFF. Here the CDR3 DNA reads TGTGCCAGCAGTGACATTGGAACGGGGTACAATGAGCAGTTCTTC.